This T cell receptor beta chain was recovered during a study of neurological immune-mediated disorders. This clonotype was observed many times. Its specificity is unknown. V shed 6 bases, J shed 4 bases, and the junction held 9 bases outside the gene matches. The germline CDR1 and CDR2 sequences are MDHEN and SYDVKM. The CDR3 has 17 residues. Study conclusions and caveats: The study phylogenetically grouped the repertoires of 18 of 34 multiple sclerosis patients into one related-CDR3 cluster, a possible signature.

5'RACE employing 10-nucleotide random UMIs yielded the cDNA. MiXCR was run by TCRdb on the 5' RACE reads, yielding one entry per CDR3 protein. This table has approximately 86,000 distinct CDR3 sequences, 2% to 3% appearing once. Unsorted libraries used 2 million PBMCs kept at -80 degrees C. The chain combines TRBV28 with TRBJ2-1; TRBD2 aligns across 13 bases. Input material: PBMCs. This TCR was recovered from a woman in her twenties or thirties with multiple sclerosis. This CDR3 is CASRTGLAGEAYNEQFF. For the CDR3, the DNA is TGTGCCAGCAGGACCGGACTAGCGGGGGAGGCTTACAATGAGCAGTTCTTC.